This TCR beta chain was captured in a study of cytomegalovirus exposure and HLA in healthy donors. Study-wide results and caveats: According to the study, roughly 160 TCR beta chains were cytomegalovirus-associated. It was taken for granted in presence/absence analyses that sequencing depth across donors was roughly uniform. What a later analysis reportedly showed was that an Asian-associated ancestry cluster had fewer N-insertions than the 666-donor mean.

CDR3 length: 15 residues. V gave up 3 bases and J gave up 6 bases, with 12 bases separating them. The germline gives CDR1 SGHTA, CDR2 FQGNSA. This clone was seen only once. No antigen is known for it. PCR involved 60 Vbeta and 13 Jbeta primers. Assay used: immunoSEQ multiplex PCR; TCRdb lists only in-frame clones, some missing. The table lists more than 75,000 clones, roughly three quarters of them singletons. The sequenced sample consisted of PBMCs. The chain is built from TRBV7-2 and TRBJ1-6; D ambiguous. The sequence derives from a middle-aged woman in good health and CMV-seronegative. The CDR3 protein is CASSLLTSGNSPLHF. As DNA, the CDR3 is TGTGCCAGCAGCTTGTTAACTTCGGGTAATTCACCCCTCCACTTT.